What follows describes a single TCR beta chain. The antigen this receptor binds is unknown. Per-nucleotide qualities are absent, and no much larger clonotype sits a single base away. Using the deep immunoSEQ assay, multiplex PCR amplified TCR CDR3 regions from genomic DNA. Genomic DNA extracted from each cell subset was distributed evenly over all wells of several immunoSEQ 96-well plates, and each plate served as one replicate. For sorted subsets, roughly 0.2 ug genomic DNA, equal to 30,000 to 35,000 T cell genomes, was loaded into each replicate PCR. The purified libraries were quantified using a Qubit 3.0 fluorometer, sized with a Bioanalyzer 2100, and then quantified again using the KAPA Library Quantification kit. Every immunoSEQ 96-well plate was sequenced on a dedicated single-read 150-cycle Illumina NextSeq 550 flow cell. The paper's processing steps were these. Because only junctional sequences without quality scores were contained in the immunoSEQ output, filtering matching that applied to full-length reads could not be performed. To assign V/J genes and CDR3, sequences were annotated using PyIR, a Python wrapper for IgBLAST v1.9, with IMGT germline references. Reads were removed for weak V/J assignments (E-value above 1e-6), missing CDR3, stop codons, out-of-frame junctions, or ambiguous translated residues. A V3J clonotype was defined by an identical inferred V gene, J gene, and CDR3 amino acid sequence. Percentage overlap between repertoires was calculated by dividing the number of shared unique clonotypes by the size of the smaller repertoire. Repertoire richness was assessed with RTK rarefaction, the Chao1 estimator, and Recon v2.1 estimates of unobserved clonotypes. Generation probabilities were computed with OLGA for all TCRbeta clonotypes obtained by the gDNA method from a few donors. Entries here come from immuneACCESS through TCRdb and include only in-frame sequences with V and J called. Some clones fail to appear in such tables; in the studies checked, an unresolved V gene covers under half of the shortfall, and the cause of the remainder is unknown. V and J calls and clone size are those listed in that table; D and trimming were worked out from the DNA. This sample is represented by some 1,900,000 clones; approximately 94% of them were singletons. The biggest ten clones account for approximately 1.2% of the sample.

The data belong to a study of shared clonotypes between healthy human individuals (dated by TCRdb to the early 2020s). Context from the whole study: The cohort included three men and a couple of women between 18 and 49 years of age. For each donor, CD4 naive and CD4 memory were each run on three plates, CD8 naive on two plates, and CD8 memory on one plate. To estimate repertoire size and how much clonotypes are shared between individuals, the study performed deep sequencing of blood TCR repertoires from about 5 healthy adults. To increase sequencing depth and limit assay-specific biases, TCR repertoire library preparation and sequencing were carried out by different laboratories using diverse techniques. Per donor, leukapheresis produced somewhere between about 0.94 and 9.5 billion PBMCs. Results the study describes overall, beyond this receptor: The small number of donors limited the genetic and exposure-history diversity represented. Even with the large sequencing depth, rarefaction of the sorted-subset datasets indicated that sequencing was incomplete. Pairwise subsampling led to the expectation that sequencing depth would affect the degree of clonotype sharing among donors. Estimated clonotype richness was generally larger for naive than for memory subsets. Sharing across several donors was observed for approximately 4.6% of naive CD4, over 3% of naive CD8, 2% to 2.5% of memory CD4, and approximately 0.41% of memory CD8 clonotypes. Clonotypes shared by all four sorted-subset donors showed higher generation probabilities than non-shared clonotypes. Sampling was restricted to blood, and TCR repertoires in tissue are likely to differ from TCR repertoires in blood.

For the CD8 naive samples, CD45RO-negative cells were positively selected for CCR7, yielding a CD45RA+CCR7+ population from which TemRA cells were excluded. Donors were healthy HIV-negative adults with no recently reported acute infections or vaccinations. All donors were Caucasian adults living in Nashville, Tennessee, USA. After blood collection by leukapheresis, PBMCs were isolated using Ficoll-Histopaque density gradient centrifugation and then cryopreserved in the vapor phase of liquid nitrogen. Purity and quantity of every magnetically sorted T cell population were checked by analytical flow cytometry. Genomic DNA was isolated from each sorted fraction and quantified by UV absorbance on a Nanodrop 2000c. Spanning cysteine to phenylalanine, the CDR3 consists of 15 amino acids. The only DNA kept is the CDR3, 45 bases in frame from the first base. Looking up the germline V gene yields CDR1 SGHTA and CDR2 FQGNSA. Trimming removed 3 bases from V and 7 bases from J, leaving 13 bases between the germline ends.

Sequenced sample: naive CD8+ T cells sorted from blood. The sample's cell subset or site label, in plain terms: CD45RA+CCR7+. The sequence derives from a man between 18 and 29 years old in good health. The V gene is TRBV7-2 and the J gene is TRBJ1-6; a confident D gene designation cannot be given. The DNA sequence reads TGTGCCAGCAGCTTGTCTCTAAGTGGGAATTCACCCCTCCACTTT. Its translation reads: CASSLSLSGNSPLHF.